What follows are 27 T cell receptor beta chains derived from one specimen sequenced in a study of blood T cell repertoires in COVID-19. Generated by immunoSEQ multiplex PCR, the TCRdb table keeps only in-frame clones and is missing some. The sample gives fewer than 350,000 clones, about 90% of which show up once; about 1.9% is in the top ten. The sample was peripheral blood. These receptor sequences come from a woman aged 25 to 39 who had recovered from COVID-19.

This clone has a single count. The V call is TRBV5-4, the J call TRBJ1-4, with a tentative D call TRBD1 (6 bases). Germline values: CDR1 SGHNT, CDR2 YYREEE (reference sequence). Trimming took 0 bases from V and 0 from J, leaving 12 bases between them. CDR3 length equals 17 residues. DNA of the CDR3: TGTGCCAGCAGCTTGGCCTCAGGGGTGGCAACTAATGAAAAACTGTTTTTT. Its protein product is CASSLASGVATNEKLFF.

The rearrangement uses TRBV5-6 and TRBJ1-2, with 11 bases aligning to TRBD1. Germline trimming cut 4 bases from V and 6 bases from J; bases unmatched to any gene: 14. The CDR3 runs 17 residues. The germline V gene has CDR1 SGHDT and CDR2 YYEEEE. The CDR3 sequence: CASSPPQSDRGRDGYTF. The CDR3 DNA is TGTGCCAGCAGCCCGCCCCAGTCGGACAGGGGGCGCGATGGCTACACCTTC.

The gene calls are TRBV4-2 and TRBJ1-4; no firm D call. Germline V gives CDR1 LGHNA, CDR2 YNFKEQ. The CDR3 is 15 residues long. V was cut by 4 bases and J by 8 bases, with 17 bases left in between. The CDR3 DNA reads TGTGCCAGCAGCCGAGGGCGGGGTGGTGACGAAAAACTGTTTTTT. Amino acids: CASSRGRGGDEKLFF.

This clone has just a few counts. V and J are TRBV27 and TRBJ1-1; 9 nucleotides align to TRBD1. The CDR3 loop spans 15 amino acids. The ends lost 3 bases at V and 4 bases at J; junction bases unmatched: 6. From germline, CDR1 is MNHEY and CDR2 SMNVEV (reference sequence). Here the CDR3 reads CASSFGRDRATEAFF. The DNA of the CDR3 is TGTGCCAGCAGTTTCGGTCGGGACAGGGCCACTGAAGCTTTCTTT.

The J gene is TRBJ2-2, the V gene TRBV4-2, with a weak D call TRBD2 (6 bases). Trimming took 0 bases from V and 0 from J, leaving 8 bases between them. The germline CDR1 and CDR2 sequences are LGHNA and YNFKEQ. This CDR3 is built from 16 residues. The CDR3 sequence: CASSQESGANTGELFF. The CDR3 nucleotides are TGTGCCAGCAGCCAAGAATCGGGGGCGAACACCGGGGAGCTGTTTTTT.

This clone was seen just once. The V gene is TRBV23-1, the J gene TRBJ1-2; TRBD1 aligns across 10 bases. TRBV23-1 is an open reading frame, and its role is uncertain. V trimming: 6 bases; J trimming: 4 bases; junction bases outside the gene matches: 8. This CDR3 is 15 amino acids long. The CDR3 loop reads CASRPGQGQAYGYTF. DNA of the CDR3: TGCGCCAGCAGACCGGGACAGGGGCAGGCCTATGGCTACACCTTC.

The V call is TRBV5-1, the J call TRBJ2-5; D may be TRBD1 (6 bases). This CDR3 region has 14 residues. Trimming stripped 3 bases from V and 5 bases from J, with 14 bases between. CDR1 is SGHRS, CDR2 YFSETQ, per germline. CDR3 protein: CASSWQGSTETQYF. The CDR3, as DNA: TGCGCCAGCAGCTGGCAGGGGTCGACGGAGACCCAGTACTTC.

A few counts support this clone. The rearrangement joins TRBV6-5 to TRBJ2-5, with 7 bases matching TRBD1. The germline V gene has CDR1 MNHEY and CDR2 SVGAGI. The trim removed 5 bases at V and 5 bases at J, leaving 5 bases unmatched. The CDR3 covers 13 residues. As DNA, the CDR3 is TGTGCCAGCAGTCGACAGGGTGGGGAGACCCAGTACTTC. Its translation: CASSRQGGETQYF.

The chain couples TRBV7-2 to TRBJ2-7; D is ambiguous. This CDR3 region has 14 residues. With 1 base removed from V and 0 bases from J, the gap between germline ends came to 7 bases. Germline CDR1 is SGHTA and CDR2 is FQGNSA. The CDR3 DNA reads TGTGCCAGCAGCTTAGATCCCAGCTCCTACGAGCAGTACTTC. Translated: CASSLDPSSYEQYF.

V gene TRBV2 combines with J gene TRBJ2-3; D ambiguous. Per the germline V gene, CDR1 is SNHLY and CDR2 is FYNNEI. The CDR3 contains 19 residues. Deletions cut 0 bases from V and 0 bases from J, with 19 bases between. CDR3 residues: CASSEAPPHPQDSTDTQYF. As DNA, the CDR3 is TGTGCCAGCAGTGAAGCCCCTCCTCACCCCCAGGATAGCACAGATACGCAGTATTTT.

The chain uses TRBV2 and TRBJ1-6; 7 bases map to TRBD1. The V gene's germline CDR1 is SNHLY and CDR2 FYNNEI. The CDR3 sequence is 14 residues long. V shed 7 bases, J shed 5 bases, and the junction held 5 bases outside the gene matches. The CDR3 loop is CASTVGQDNSPLHF. CDR3 nucleotides: TGTGCCAGCACCGTCGGACAGGATAATTCACCCCTCCACTTT.

This chain links TRBV2 with TRBJ1-1; perhaps TRBD1 as D (6 bases). Trimming removed 6 bases from V and 0 bases from J, with 11 bases in between. The CDR3 runs 14 residues. The germline gives CDR1 SNHLY, CDR2 FYNNEI. This chain's CDR3 is CASSLQGVNTEAFF. DNA of the CDR3: TGTGCCAGCAGCCTACAGGGAGTGAACACTGAAGCTTTCTTT.

The V gene is TRBV6-5, the J gene TRBJ1-1; no firm D call. Germline values: CDR1 MNHEY, CDR2 SVGAGI. Trimming removed 8 bases at V and 3 bases at J, with 16 bases between. There are 14 residues in the CDR3. CDR3 amino acids: CASLAPGIDTEAFF. The CDR3 DNA follows: TGTGCCAGCCTGGCTCCGGGAATCGACACTGAAGCTTTCTTT.

The chain links TRBV11-2 to TRBJ2-5; TRBD2 agrees at 14 bases. Per the germline V gene, CDR1 is SGHAT and CDR2 is FQNNGV. CDR3 size: 18 residues. V shed 0 bases and J 5 bases; nucleotides not matched to a gene: 8. DNA of the CDR3: TGTGCCAGCAGCTTAGATCTAGGGGGACTAGCGGGAGATGAGACCCAGTACTTC. Its translation: CASSLDLGGLAGDETQYF.

The chain links TRBV5-4 to TRBJ2-7; weak D call: TRBD2 (6 bases). This CDR3 spans 14 amino acids. V lost 0 bases and J lost 3, with 10 bases in between. Germline V lookup: CDR1 SGHNT, CDR2 YYREEE (reference sequence). The CDR3 nucleotides read TGTGCCAGCAGCTTGGATGGGGGGAGCTACGAGCAGTACTTC. It is translated as CASSLDGGSYEQYF.

The chain recombines TRBV5-1 with TRBJ2-1; 7 positions agree with TRBD1. CDR1 is SGHRS and CDR2 is YFSETQ in the germline V gene. CDR3 length equals 15 residues. The J segment lost 5 bases and the V segment lost 3 bases, leaving 8 bases of the junction unmatched. The DNA for the CDR3 is TGCGCCAGCAGCTCACAACCCGGGACAGACAATGAGCAGTTCTTC. It yields the protein CASSSQPGTDNEQFF.

This chain joins TRBV10-3 and TRBJ2-1; D perhaps matches TRBD1 (6 bases). The V gene's germline CDR1 is ENHRY and CDR2 SYGVKD. The CDR3 contains 14 residues. V dropped 0 bases and J dropped 9 bases, with 12 bases sitting between them. CDR3: CAISESTGLGEQFF. In nucleotides, the CDR3 is TGTGCCATCAGTGAGTCTACAGGGTTGGGTGAGCAGTTCTTC.

The chain uses TRBV7-3 and TRBJ2-5, with D perhaps matching TRBD2 (7 bases). The ends were cut back, 2 bases at V and 5 bases at J, with 15 bases in the middle. The CDR3 is made up of 15 amino acids. Germline values: CDR1 SGHTA, CDR2 FQGTGA. The CDR3 DNA is TGTGCCAGCAGCTTATATGCGGGGGCCCGCGAGACCCAGTACTTC. The encoded protein is CASSLYAGARETQYF.

This rearrangement joins TRBV5-4 to TRBJ2-7; the match to TRBD2 covers 11 bases. This CDR3 is built from 15 residues. Looked up from germline, CDR1 is SGHNT and CDR2 is YYREEE (reference sequence). J gave up 6 bases and V 0 bases, and 5 bases lay outside the gene matches. Written as DNA, the CDR3 is TGTGCCAGCAGCTTGGAATGGGGACTAGCGGCCGAGCAGTACTTC. Translated: CASSLEWGLAAEQYF.

J is TRBJ2-3 and V is TRBV20-1, with TRBD2 matching over 11 bases. V trimming: 3 bases; J trimming: 2 bases; junction bases outside the gene matches: 10. Germline values: CDR1 DFQATT, CDR2 SNEGSKA (reference sequence). This CDR3 is 17 amino acids long. The DNA for the CDR3 is TGCAGTGCTAGTAAGGTGGCTAGCGGGGGGCCCACAGATACGCAGTATTTT. This gives the protein CSASKVASGGPTDTQYF.

The chain employs TRBV7-2 and TRBJ2-5; 9 bases agree with TRBD2. CDR1 and CDR2 (germline): SGHTA, FQGNSA. Germline trimming cut 2 bases from V and 2 bases from J; bases unmatched to any gene: 6. CDR3 length: 16 residues. CDR3 residues: CASSLPAGGGQETQYF. For the CDR3, the DNA is TGTGCCAGCAGCTTACCGGCGGGAGGGGGGCAAGAGACCCAGTACTTC.

This sequence joins TRBV7-9 and TRBJ2-7; 9 bases fit TRBD1. CDR1 and CDR2 (germline): SEHNR, FQNEAQ (reference sequence). This CDR3 has 13 amino acids. V was clipped by 5 bases and J by 3 bases; unmatched bases: 2. In nucleotides, the CDR3 is TGTGCCAGCAGCCGGGACAGGGACTACGAGCAGTACTTC. It specifies CASSRDRDYEQYF.

The chain combines TRBV5-1 with TRBJ2-2, with 8 bases aligning to TRBD1. Germline CDR1 and CDR2: SGHRS and YFSETQ. The CDR3 spans 16 residues. After removal of 5 bases from V and 4 bases from J, the junction contained 10 bases not matched to a gene. Here the CDR3 reads CASRPGTGRTTGELFF. Here the CDR3 DNA reads TGCGCCAGCAGACCAGGGACAGGAAGGACCACCGGGGAGCTGTTTTTT.

V usage is TRBV5-1 and J usage is TRBJ2-3, with 7 bases matching TRBD2. J was trimmed by 4 bases and V by 1 base; bases with no gene match: 3. CDR1 is SGHRS and CDR2 is YFSETQ in the germline V gene. The CDR3 sequence is 14 residues long. The DNA for the CDR3 is TGCGCCAGCAGCTTGAACCTAGCGGCAGATACGCAGTATTTT. This sequence encodes CASSLNLAADTQYF.

This rearrangement joins TRBV5-1 to TRBJ2-3; 7 positions agree with TRBD2. The CDR3 is 15 amino acids. The trim removed 4 bases at V and 1 base at J, leaving 6 bases unmatched. In germline, CDR1 is SGHRS, CDR2 YFSETQ. CDR3 residues: CASSRTRSGTDTQYF. CDR3 sequence (DNA): TGCGCCAGCAGCAGGACTAGGAGCGGCACAGATACGCAGTATTTT.

The J gene is TRBJ2-6, the V gene TRBV6-5, with TRBD1 matching over 9 bases. In germline, CDR1 is MNHEY, CDR2 SVGAGI. The CDR3 totals 15 residues. J lost 7 bases, V lost 5 bases, and 6 bases had no gene match. CDR3 DNA: TGTGCCAGCAGTATGACAGGGGGTAAAGCCAACGTCCTGACTTTC. It encodes CASSMTGGKANVLTF.

The CDR3 DNA reads as TGCGCCAGCAGGTTCCAACCAGGGGGCCAGGTCGAAAAACTGTTTTTT. Translating gives CASRFQPGGQVEKLFF. The chain carries TRBV5-1 and TRBJ1-4; TRBD1 agrees at 8 bases. This CDR3 is built from 16 residues. J was trimmed by 8 bases and V by 5 bases; bases with no gene match: 14. Germline V gene data show CDR1 as SGHRS and CDR2 as YFSETQ.